This TCR beta chain came from a study of shared clonotypes between healthy human individuals. At the level of the study: Donors were a couple of women and a few men aged 18 to 49.

As concerns this clone: As yet, its antigen is unknown.

General study findings and limits: Among the subsets, naive ones generally showed larger estimated richness than memory ones.

Germline CDR1 MGHRA, CDR2 YSYEKL. Trimming cost V 4 bases and J 2 bases; bases outside gene matches: 5. The CDR3 length is 16 residues. Replicate PCRs run on sorted subsets employed approximately 180 ng DNA, around 31,000 T cell genomes. Measured with immunoSEQ multiplex PCR; TCRdb has only the in-frame clones, and not every one. Here the sample spans more than 2,000,000 clones, just over 90% being singletons. This rearrangement joins TRBV4-1 to TRBJ2-1, with 10 bases aligning to TRBD2. The receptor was derived from a man aged 18 to 35 in good health. Some clones in this sample may be carry-over from other donors' samples. The sequenced material came from naive CD4+ T cells from PBMCs. As to subset: CD45RA+ positively selected. The CDR3 nucleotides are TGCGCCAGCAGCCCTCTAGCGGGAGTCCCCTACAATGAGCAGTTCTTC. Protein product: CASSPLAGVPYNEQFF.